Below, 18 T cell receptor beta chains from the same sample are listed, as sequenced in a study of shared clonotypes between healthy human individuals. Data came from immunoSEQ multiplex PCR; TCRdb stores just in-frame clones and leaves some out. The sample shows approximately 600,000 clones, roughly 96% of them seen only once. CD8 cells regarded as naive lacked CD45RO, were positively chosen for CCR7, and omitted terminally differentiated effector memory CD45RA+ cells. The sequencing input was naive CD8+ T cells sorted from blood. The receptors derive from a woman between 25 and 40 years old in good health.

The chain uses TRBV2 and TRBJ2-7; D is undetermined. The CDR3 runs 12 residues. In germline, CDR1 is SNHLY, CDR2 FYNNEI. Trimming left V 3 bases short and J 2 bases short, with 5 bases between. In DNA form, the CDR3 reads TGTGCCAGCAGTGACAGCGCCTACGAGCAGTACTTC. This translates into CASSDSAYEQYF.

The V call is TRBV28, the J call TRBJ1-5, with a weak D call TRBD1 (5 bases). Germline values: CDR1 MDHEN, CDR2 SYDVKM. V shed 5 bases and J shed 0 bases, with 11 bases lying between them. This CDR3 contains 15 residues. The CDR3 DNA is TGTGCCAGCAGTCTCGGGACCGCTAGCAATCAGCCCCAGCATTTT. This gives the protein CASSLGTASNQPQHF.

The DNA for the CDR3 is TGTGCCAGTACCCCAGGGGAGGACGGGGATACGCAGTATTTT. Residues: CASTPGEDGDTQYF. J is TRBJ2-3 and V is TRBV19; D tentatively fits TRBD1 or TRBD2 (6 bases each). CDR1 and CDR2 (germline): LNHDA, SQIVND (reference sequence). Trimming pared 7 bases from V and 6 bases from J, leaving 17 bases between. This CDR3 spans 14 amino acids.

Only one count was recorded for this clone. V is TRBV28 and J is TRBJ2-2; a weak D match, TRBD2 (5 bases). The CDR3 is made up of 13 amino acids. CDR1 and CDR2 from the germline V gene are MDHEN and SYDVKM. Trimming pared 5 bases from V and 6 bases from J, leaving 10 bases between. The CDR3 here is CASSRSGSGELFF. The CDR3 DNA reads as TGTGCCAGCAGTAGGTCGGGATCCGGGGAGCTGTTTTTT.

With respect to this clone: Other DNA sequences in the sample encode the same CDR3. The V and J genes are TRBV9 and TRBJ2-7; either TRBD1 or TRBD2 may supply D (5 bases each). The V end lost 0 bases, the J end lost 6 bases, and 10 bases lay between the germline ends. The CDR3 is 13 residues long. The germline CDR1 and CDR2 sequences are SGDLS and YYNGEE. CDR3 nucleotides: TGTGCCAGCAGCGTAGCAGGTGGGGGCGAGCAGTACTTC. The encoded protein is CASSVAGGGEQYF. Variable domain in full (rest from reference TRBV9 and TRBJ2-7): DSGVTQTPKHLITATGQRVTLRCSPRSGDLSVYWYQQSLDQGLQFLIQYYNGEERAKGNILERFSAQQFPDLHSELNLSSLELGDSALYFCASSVAGGGEQYFGPGTRLTVT.

This sequence joins TRBV7-9 and TRBJ2-5; tentatively, D is TRBD1 or TRBD2 (5 bases each). The CDR3 has 12 amino acids. Germline V gives CDR1 SEHNR, CDR2 FQNEAQ (reference sequence). Trimming removed 5 bases at V and 6 bases at J, with 10 bases between. CDR3: CASSRDGQTQYF. CDR3 bases: TGTGCCAGCAGCCGGGACGGACAGACCCAGTACTTC.

This clone came up once. This chain joins TRBV4-1 and TRBJ2-1; perhaps TRBD2 as D (5 bases). The germline V gene has CDR1 MGHRA and CDR2 YSYEKL. V lost 1 base and J 6 bases, leaving 13 bases between the germline ends. This CDR3 is 15 amino acids long. The CDR3 is CASSQATRVGNEQFF. The CDR3 DNA sequence: TGCGCCAGCAGCCAAGCCACGAGGGTGGGCAATGAGCAGTTCTTC.

This chain joins TRBV27 and TRBJ1-1, with D possibly matching TRBD1 (6 bases). Germline V gives CDR1 MNHEY, CDR2 SMNVEV (reference sequence). The CDR3 sequence is 14 residues long. The V and J ends lost 3 bases and 4 bases respectively, with 12 bases between them. CDR3 protein: CASSFTGYVTEAFF. DNA for the CDR3: TGTGCCAGCAGTTTCACAGGGTATGTCACTGAAGCTTTCTTT.

The chain couples TRBV19 to TRBJ2-5, with D maybe TRBD2 (6 bases). The tail of the sequence fits TRBJ2-7 better, so the J call may be wrong. CDR1 is LNHDA, CDR2 SQIVND, per germline (reference sequence). The CDR3 is made up of 12 amino acids. Here the CDR3 reads CASRAGTHEQYF. The CDR3 coding sequence is TGTGCCAGTAGGGCGGGAACCCACGAGCAGTACTTC.

With respect to this clone: Other DNA sequences in this sample translate to the same CDR3. The gene calls are TRBV27 and TRBJ2-5; no clear D. Germline CDR1 MNHEY, CDR2 SMNVEV (reference sequence). V was trimmed by 5 bases and J by 1 base, leaving 11 bases between them. The CDR3 is 14 residues long. CDR3 loop: CASSLRSSQETQYF. The CDR3 bases are TGTGCCAGCAGTCTCAGGAGCTCCCAAGAGACCCAGTACTTC.

The chain couples TRBV7-6 to TRBJ2-1, with D maybe TRBD2 (6 bases). V was clipped by 1 base and J by 1 base, with 11 bases between them. CDR3 length equals 16 residues. The germline gives CDR1 SGHVS, CDR2 FNYEAQ. CDR3 residues: CASSLGAGGSYNEQFF. The CDR3 DNA follows: TGTGCCAGCAGCTTAGGGGCCGGGGGTTCCTACAATGAGCAGTTCTTC.

The V call is TRBV10-1, the J call TRBJ2-2, with D unresolved. This CDR3 is built from 12 residues. Germline V gene data show CDR1 as WNHNN and CDR2 as SYGVQD (reference sequence). The V end was cut by 2 bases, the J end by 6 bases, with 4 bases between. In DNA, the CDR3 is TGCGCCAGCAGTGAGGCGTCCGGGGAGCTGTTTTTT. Protein: CASSEASGELFF.

The chain has TRBV28 and TRBJ2-5; D assignment may be TRBD1 or TRBD2 (5 bases each). The V gene's germline CDR1 is MDHEN and CDR2 SYDVKM. Deletions cut 2 bases from V and 0 bases from J, with 25 bases between. The length of the CDR3 is 20 residues. The CDR3 region has the DNA TGTGCCAGCAGTTTAGATTGGGGGTATGGGACCACACCGTACCAAGAGACCCAGTACTTC. This gives the protein CASSLDWGYGTTPYQETQYF.

The chain has TRBV5-6 and TRBJ2-1; 14 nucleotides align to TRBD2. J was trimmed by 0 bases and V by 0 bases; bases with no gene match: 5. CDR3 length: 19 amino acids. CDR1 is SGHDT, CDR2 YYEEEE, per germline. The CDR3, as DNA: TGTGCCAGCAGCTTGGGGACTAGCGGGAGGTTGAGCTCCTACAATGAGCAGTTCTTC. This gives the protein CASSLGTSGRLSSYNEQFF.

The chain employs TRBV13 and TRBJ2-1; 8 bases are shared with TRBD2. Germline CDR1 is PRHDT and CDR2 is FYEKMQ (reference sequence). The CDR3 is 15 amino acids. J gave up 4 bases and V 5 bases, and 7 bases lay outside the gene matches. CDR3 in amino acids: CASSIIAGTYNEQFF. The CDR3 DNA follows: TGTGCCAGCAGCATCATAGCGGGGACATACAATGAGCAGTTCTTC.

The chain links TRBV19 to TRBJ2-7, with unresolved D. Trimming removed 3 bases at V and 2 bases at J, with 11 bases between. Germline loops: CDR1 LNHDA, CDR2 SQIVND (reference sequence). The CDR3 loop spans 14 amino acids. CDR3 residues: CASSMGGFPYEQYF. As DNA, the CDR3 is TGTGCCAGTAGTATGGGTGGATTTCCCTACGAGCAGTACTTC.

Regarding this clone: This CDR3 is also generated by other DNA sequences in the sample. The chain employs TRBV9 and TRBJ2-7; 11 positions match TRBD2. The CDR3 length is 15 residues. The germline CDR1 and CDR2 sequences are SGDLS and YYNGEE. V was clipped by 2 bases and J by 4 bases; unmatched bases: 5. Written as DNA, the CDR3 is TGTGCCAGCAGCGTCTCCGGGACTAGCGGTTACGAGCAGTACTTC. The encoded protein is CASSVSGTSGYEQYF.

The rearrangement uses TRBV13 and TRBJ2-7; D is undetermined. Germline values: CDR1 PRHDT, CDR2 FYEKMQ (reference sequence). CDR3 length: 15 amino acids. V shed 5 bases and J shed 7 bases, with 21 bases lying between them. For the CDR3, the DNA is TGTGCCAGCAGCGGTGCTTTAGTCCCACCCGCTGAGCAGTACTTC. Protein product: CASSGALVPPAEQYF.